This T cell receptor (beta chain) was captured in a study of vaccination effects on CD4 cells after COVID-19. Before sequencing took place, the ViraFEST assay used viral peptide pools to expand antigen-specific CD4+ T cells. The culture ran for roughly 10 days before CD4+ T cells were isolated. Vaccinated recipients, who were negative for nucleocapsid antibodies, had no history of SARS-CoV-2 infection. Cultures of fewer than 2.5 million PBMC per well contained 8 to 10 IU/ml IL-2 plus 10 ug/ml peptides. The protocol was immunoSEQ multiplex PCR, while the TCRdb copy is restricted to in-frame clones and leaves out a portion. The sample lists about 41,000 clones, around 67% seen once, with 20% to 30% in the top ten. Points on this clone: The antigen remains undetermined.

Study-wide points: Healthy vaccinees had only 1 of 255 vaccine-induced clones cross-react with common cold coronaviruses.

This CDR3 region has 11 residues. V was clipped by 3 bases and J by 10 bases, with 9 bases between them. V is TRBV12-3 or TRBV12-4 and J is TRBJ1-1; the D is unclear. The sequencing used CD4+ T cells from PBMCs cultured with HCoV-OC43 spike peptides, collected before COVID-19 vaccination. Subset noted: HCoV-OC43 spike overlapping peptide pool stimulation. The clonotype originates from a human donor who received a COVID-19 vaccine. CDR3: CASSFKDSAFF. In DNA form, the CDR3 reads TGTGCCAGCAGTTTTAAGGATTCAGCTTTCTTT.